This T cell receptor beta chain emerged from a study of T cells in women clearing cervical HPV infection. The assay was immunoSEQ multiplex PCR, and TCRdb's table has in-frame clones only and misses some. Here the sample table reports around 20,000 clones. About this clone: From the germline J gene comes the end of the CDR3, since the read stops 3 residues before it.

With 4 bases clipped from V and 5 bases from J, the junction kept 1 base outside the gene matches. The CDR3 consists of 12 residues. Germline CDR1 SGHRS, CDR2 YFSETQ. The J gene is TRBJ2-3, the V gene TRBV5-1, with 7 bases that match TRBD1. Sequenced input: blood buffy coat. The receptor was isolated from a woman between 18 and 75 years old with a cervical HPV16 infection that either progressed to CIN3+ or cleared (not recorded which). The sequenced part of the CDR3 DNA is TGCGCCAGCAGCAGGGACAGAGATACG. This sequence encodes CASSRDRDT. Given in full, the CDR3 is CASSRDRDTQYF.